These 21 T cell receptor beta chains were all obtained from the same sample, sequenced in a study of regulatory T cells in long-lasting Graves disease. Relying on iRepertoire HTBI primers and Arm-PCR of CDR3 regions, the team built TCR beta libraries. TCRdb reanalysed the multiplex PCR reads using MiXCR and keeps one entry per CDR3 protein. The sample lists about 460,000 distinct CDR3 sequences; 12% to 15% were seen once. Regarding time point: newly diagnosed GD, antithyroid drugs for less than 3 months. From RNA extracted from PBMCs, the TCR library was made. These data also formed part of another study, on T cells in Graves' hyperthyroidism and ophthalmopathy.

This sample comprised peripheral blood mononuclear cells (PBMCs), obtained at new diagnosis, from a patient treated with antithyroid drugs. These receptors were collected from a woman aged 50 to 60 with Graves disease.

This clonotype was seen only a few times. The V and J genes are TRBV19 and TRBJ2-2; possibly TRBD2 for D (6 bases). The CDR3 contains 18 residues. From germline, CDR1 is LNHDA and CDR2 SQIVND (reference sequence). The germline V and J ends were trimmed by 4 bases and 6 bases, with 24 bases remaining between them. CDR3 in DNA: TGTGCCAGTAGTACCCCCTCTAAGACTCGCGGGACTGCCGGGGAGCTGTTTTTT. It is translated as CASSTPSKTRGTAGELFF.

This chain joins TRBV20-1 and TRBJ2-4; 8 bases are shared with TRBD2. The CDR3 has 15 amino acids. In germline, CDR1 is DFQATT, CDR2 SNEGSKA (reference sequence). The J segment lost 6 bases and the V segment lost 3 bases, leaving 10 bases of the junction unmatched. In DNA, the CDR3 is TGCAGTGCTAGCGGGAGCGGGGGTCTGGTAAACATTCAGTACTTC. Amino acids: CSASGSGGLVNIQYF.

This clonotype was seen at least ten times. The chain combines TRBV29-1 with TRBJ1-1; D unclear. In germline, CDR1 is SQVTM, CDR2 ANQGSEA. The V gene lost 4 bases and the J gene lost 7 bases, with 10 bases spanning the gap. This CDR3 is 11 amino acids long. The DNA of the CDR3 is TGCAGCGTTGTCTTACTCAATGAAGCTTTCTTT. It encodes CSVVLLNEAFF.

The table lists this clonotype with many counts. The chain carries TRBV5-1 and TRBJ1-1, with a weak D call TRBD1 (5 bases). This CDR3 contains 17 residues. Trimming left V 4 bases short and J 1 base short, with 20 bases between. Germline CDR1 and CDR2: SGHRS and YFSETQ. The CDR3 bases are TGCGCCAGCAGCGCCACCGGGACTCCACTTCGGAACACTGAAGCTTTCTTT. Its protein product is CASSATGTPLRNTEAFF.

This clonotype was found many times. This CDR3 is CASSLLGYEQFF. The CDR3 DNA follows: TGTGCCAGCAGTTTATTAGGATACGAGCAGTTCTTC. The chain combines TRBV28 with TRBJ2-1; no clear D. Germline CDR1 MDHEN, CDR2 SYDVKM. The CDR3 covers 12 residues. Trimming took 1 base from V and 10 from J, leaving 8 bases between them.

The chain uses TRBV5-1 and TRBJ1-6; a weak D match, TRBD1 (6 bases). Germline CDR1 reads SGHRS; CDR2 reads YFSETQ. CDR3 length equals 15 residues. The V and J ends lost 4 bases and 9 bases respectively, with 17 bases between them. CDR3: CASSPDRGRGSPLHF. In DNA form, the CDR3 reads TGCGCCAGCAGCCCCGATCGGGGGCGAGGTTCACCCCTCCACTTT.

The chain employs TRBV30 and TRBJ2-1; D is perhaps TRBD2 (6 bases). Germline V gives CDR1 GTSNPN, CDR2 SVGIG (reference sequence). The CDR3 consists of 13 residues. Trimming left V 2 bases short and J 3 bases short, with 8 bases between. CDR3 nucleotides: TGTGCCTGGAGTCACGGGAGCTACAATGAGCAGTTCTTC. The encoded protein is CAWSHGSYNEQFF.

The V gene is TRBV3-1, the J gene TRBJ2-7; TRBD2 is a possible D gene (5 bases). The germline V gene has CDR1 LGHDT and CDR2 YNNKEL (reference sequence). CDR3 size: 15 residues. V lost 1 base, J lost 1 base, and 11 bases lay in between. CDR3 DNA sequence: TGTGCCAGCAGCCAAGCTCTCTGGACTTCCTACGAGCAGTACTTC. It specifies CASSQALWTSYEQYF.

The table lists this clonotype with a few counts. The chain couples TRBV19 to TRBJ2-2; 12 bases map to TRBD2. CDR1 is LNHDA and CDR2 is SQIVND in the germline V gene (reference sequence). V trimming: 8 bases; J trimming: 2 bases; junction bases outside the gene matches: 9. The CDR3 runs 17 residues. The CDR3 here is CASSPSGRGPNTGELFF. For the CDR3, the DNA is TGTGCCAGTTCCCCTAGCGGGAGGGGCCCCAACACCGGGGAGCTGTTTTTT.

The CDR3 reads CAIKLQTTDTQYF. The CDR3 nucleotides are TGTGCCATCAAGTTACAGACCACAGATACGCAGTATTTT. V is TRBV10-3 and J is TRBJ2-3; D not certain. The CDR3 covers 13 residues. Germline V gene data show CDR1 as ENHRY and CDR2 as SYGVKD. Trimming left V 7 bases short and J 2 bases short, with 10 bases between.

This clonotype appeared many times. The chain couples TRBV24-1 to TRBJ2-1; 13 bases are a match to TRBD2. The CDR3 runs to 16 residues. Germline V gives CDR1 KGHDR, CDR2 SFDVKD. After removal of 3 bases from V and 12 bases from J, the junction contained 10 bases not matched to a gene. CDR3 sequence: CATSDPGLAGEYGQFF. In DNA, the CDR3 is TGTGCCACCAGTGATCCCGGACTAGCGGGAGAGTACGGGCAGTTCTTC.

This clonotype was seen many times. This chain joins TRBV7-9 and TRBJ2-7; D may match TRBD1 or TRBD2 (5 bases each). The V end lost 5 bases, the J end lost 5 bases, and 16 bases lay between the germline ends. Germline assignment: CDR1 SEHNR and CDR2 FQNEAQ (reference sequence). This CDR3 is built from 14 residues. CDR3 amino acids: CASSTGLGHDEQYF. The DNA of the CDR3 is TGTGCCAGCAGCACAGGACTGGGGCACGACGAGCAGTACTTC.

This clonotype was seen a few times. The rearrangement links TRBV29-1 to TRBJ1-5, with D tentatively TRBD1 (6 bases). Germline V gene data show CDR1 as SQVTM and CDR2 as ANQGSEA. This CDR3 is 15 amino acids long. Trimming took 6 bases from V and 3 from J, leaving 18 bases between them. The CDR3 here is CSVAGGGGDNQPQHF. The CDR3 nucleotides read TGCAGCGTCGCGGGGGGAGGGGGTGACAATCAGCCCCAGCATTTT.

This chain joins TRBV7-8 and TRBJ2-7, with D hard to call. CDR1 and CDR2 (germline): SGHVS, FQNEAQ. This CDR3 spans 12 amino acids. V gave up 3 bases and J gave up 4 bases, with 7 bases separating them. CDR3 loop: CASSFIWYEQYF. CDR3 DNA: TGTGCCAGCAGCTTTATCTGGTACGAGCAGTACTTC.

This clonotype was seen ten or more times. The V and J genes are TRBV6-1 and TRBJ2-3, with D hard to call. Germline CDR1 MNHNS, CDR2 SASEGT. This CDR3 comprises 12 residues. The V gene lost 3 bases and the J gene lost 2 bases, with 3 bases spanning the gap. Written as DNA, the CDR3 is TGTGCCAGCAGTGACAACACAGATACGCAGTATTTT. Its protein is CASSDNTDTQYF.

This clonotype was counted between two and nine times. V and J are TRBV20-1 and TRBJ2-5; possible D gene TRBD2, 6 bases. Germline CDR1 and CDR2: DFQATT and SNEGSKA (reference sequence). V was pared by 6 bases and J by 2 bases, with 16 bases between. The CDR3 sequence is 14 residues long. CDR3 coding DNA: TGCAGTGCCATTACCCCTAGCGCGCAAGAGACCCAGTACTTC. Its translation is CSAITPSAQETQYF.

In its sample, this clonotype was seen a few times. The chain links TRBV19 to TRBJ2-3; TRBD2 is a possible D gene (5 bases). Germline V gene data show CDR1 as LNHDA and CDR2 as SQIVND (reference sequence). The V gene lost 6 bases and the J gene lost 9 bases, with 13 bases spanning the gap. This CDR3 has 12 amino acids. Written as DNA, the CDR3 is TGTGCCAGTAGCACGGGGTTAGGCACGCAGTATTTT. Translating gives CASSTGLGTQYF.

This clonotype was seen a handful of times. The rearrangement uses TRBV19 and TRBJ2-7, with no clear D. CDR1 LNHDA and CDR2 SQIVND come from the germline V gene (reference sequence). The CDR3 has 14 residues. Trimming stripped 0 bases from V and 0 bases from J, with 6 bases between. The CDR3 DNA sequence: TGTGCCAGTAGTATAGATTTTGGCTCCTACGAGCAGTACTTC. It codes for CASSIDFGSYEQYF.

This clonotype was seen at least ten times. The junction does not match germline at one end; this may be a read error. The chain is built from TRBV3-1 and TRBJ2-1, with 8 bases that match TRBD2. The CDR3 is 14 residues long. From germline, CDR1 is LGHDT and CDR2 YNNKEL (reference sequence). CDR3 sequence (DNA): TGTGCCAGCAGCCAAGATTGGGGTCTAGCGGGCCGCTCCTTC. It is translated as CASSQDWGLAGRSF.

The sample holds many counts of this clonotype. The rearrangement links TRBV11-2 to TRBJ2-3, with unresolved D. The CDR3 totals 13 residues. Between the trimmed V and J ends, which lost 5 bases and 9 bases, there was a span of 15 bases. Germline V CDR1 and CDR2: SGHAT, FQNNGV. CDR3 DNA: TGTGCCAGCAGCCCGTCCCACTCCGAGACGCAGTATTTT. Its protein product is CASSPSHSETQYF.

This clonotype was counted ten times or more. This chain links TRBV28 with TRBJ2-7, with 9 bases aligning to TRBD1. This CDR3 contains 15 residues. Germline V gene lookup returns CDR1 MDHEN and CDR2 SYDVKM. V lost 6 bases, J lost 6 bases, and 12 bases stayed unmatched. For the CDR3, the DNA is TGTGCCAGCAGCCCTGTGCGGACAGGGGAATCCGAGCAGTACTTC. Residues: CASSPVRTGESEQYF.